The clone carrying this T cell receptor beta chain was found a few times. The antigen is unknown. The data originate from a study of beta chain features in type 1 diabetes. Study-wide findings and caveats: TCRB repertoires of naive, central memory and Treg cells appeared more similar among patients than among healthy donors.

The germline CDR1 and CDR2 sequences are SGHTA and FQGNSA. The CDR3 length is 14 residues. V lost 5 bases, J lost 8 bases, and 8 bases stayed unmatched. The isolated RNA, all of it, was reverse transcribed, so expressed TCRB transcripts were what got sequenced. This table comes from immunoSEQ multiplex PCR, and its TCRdb copy is limited to in-frame clones, with some not included. The sample consists of some 150,000 clones, around a tenth of them appearing once. The gene calls are TRBV7-2 and TRBJ1-5, with TRBD1 matching over 8 bases. The sequence was obtained from a man between 18 and 29 years old in good health. Specimen: central memory CD4+ T cells from blood. CDR3 nucleotides: TGTGCCAGCAGCCCGCAGGGGGCTCTTGAGCCCCAGCATTTT. Protein: CASSPQGALEPQHF.